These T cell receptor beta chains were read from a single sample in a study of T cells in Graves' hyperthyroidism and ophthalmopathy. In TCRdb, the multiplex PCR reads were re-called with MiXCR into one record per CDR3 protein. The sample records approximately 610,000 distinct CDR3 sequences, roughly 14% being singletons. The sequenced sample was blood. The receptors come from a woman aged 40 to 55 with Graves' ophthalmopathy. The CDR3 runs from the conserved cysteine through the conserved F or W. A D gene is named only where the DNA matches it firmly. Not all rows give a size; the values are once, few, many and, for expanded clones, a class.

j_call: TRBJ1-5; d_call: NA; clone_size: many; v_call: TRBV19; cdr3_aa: CASSAWGGNQPQHF; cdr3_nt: TGTGCCAGTAGTGCCTGGGGCGGCAATCAGCCCCAGCATTTT
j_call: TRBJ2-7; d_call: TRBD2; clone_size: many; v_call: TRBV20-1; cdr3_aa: CSASRGLAGGEQYF; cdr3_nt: TGCAGTGCTAGTAGGGGACTAGCGGGAGGTGAGCAGTACTTC
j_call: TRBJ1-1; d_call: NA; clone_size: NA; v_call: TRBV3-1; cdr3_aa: CASTQRERNTEAFF; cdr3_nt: TGTGCCAGCACACAGAGGGAGCGGAACACTGAAGCTTTCTTT
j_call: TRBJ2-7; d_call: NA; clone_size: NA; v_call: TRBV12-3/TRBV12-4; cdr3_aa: CASSPPTRQPAEQYF; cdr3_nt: TGTGCCAGCAGTCCTCCAACTCGACAGCCCGCCGAGCAGTACTTC
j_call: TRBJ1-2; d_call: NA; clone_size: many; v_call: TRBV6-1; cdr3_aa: CASSEDIRNYGYTF; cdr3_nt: TGTGCCAGCAGTGAAGATATCAGGAACTATGGCTACACCTTC
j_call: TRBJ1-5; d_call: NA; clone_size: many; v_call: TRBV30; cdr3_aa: CAWSVDTDQPQHF; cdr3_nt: TGTGCCTGGAGTGTAGACACGGATCAGCCCCAGCATTTT
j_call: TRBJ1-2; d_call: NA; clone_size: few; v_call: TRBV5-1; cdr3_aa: CASSRDEYGYTF; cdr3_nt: TGCGCCAGCAGCCGGGACGAATATGGCTACACCTTC
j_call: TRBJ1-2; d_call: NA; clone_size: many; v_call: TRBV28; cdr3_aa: CAVETNYGYTF; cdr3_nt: TGTGCCGTAGAAACTAACTATGGCTACACCTTC
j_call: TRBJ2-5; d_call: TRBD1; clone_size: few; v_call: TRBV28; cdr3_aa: CASSRGQGHETQYF; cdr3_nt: TGTGCCAGCAGTCGGGGACAGGGTCACGAGACCCAGTACTTC
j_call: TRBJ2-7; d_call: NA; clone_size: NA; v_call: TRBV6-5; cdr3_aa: CASSYEVAGPYEQYF; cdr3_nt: TGTGCCAGCAGTTACGAAGTTGCGGGACCCTACGAGCAGTACTTC
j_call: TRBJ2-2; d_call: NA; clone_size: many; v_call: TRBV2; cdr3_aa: CASSDTNTGELFF; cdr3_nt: TGTGCCAGCAGTGACACCAACACCGGGGAGCTGTTTTTT
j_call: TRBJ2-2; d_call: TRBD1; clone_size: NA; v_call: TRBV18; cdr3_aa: CASSSQGSGTGELFF; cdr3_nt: TGTGCCAGCTCGTCACAGGGGAGCGGCACCGGGGAGCTGTTTTTT
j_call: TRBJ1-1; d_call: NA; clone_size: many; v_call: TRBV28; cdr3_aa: CASGTMGPRGTEAFF; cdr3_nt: TGTGCCAGCGGGACCATGGGGCCTCGGGGCACTGAAGCTTTCTTT
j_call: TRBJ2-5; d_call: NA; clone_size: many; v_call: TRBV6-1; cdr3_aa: CASTWRETQYF; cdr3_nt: TGTGCCAGCACCTGGCGAGAGACCCAGTACTTC
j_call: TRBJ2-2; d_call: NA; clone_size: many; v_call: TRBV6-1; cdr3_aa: CASTRGPESNGELFF; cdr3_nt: TGTGCCAGCACCAGGGGCCCAGAGAGTAACGGGGAGCTGTTTTTT
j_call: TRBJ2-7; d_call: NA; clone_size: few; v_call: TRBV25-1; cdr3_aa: CASSAPGTGAYEQYF; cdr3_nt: TGTGCCAGCAGCGCACCAGGGACGGGTGCATACGAGCAGTACTTC
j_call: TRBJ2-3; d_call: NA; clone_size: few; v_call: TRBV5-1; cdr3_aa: CASSSLVAPQDTQYF; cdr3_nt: TGCGCCAGCAGCTCCCTAGTAGCACCACAAGATACGCAGTATTTT
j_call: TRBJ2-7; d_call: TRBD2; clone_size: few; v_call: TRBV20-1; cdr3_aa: CSARELPTSGSSYEQYF; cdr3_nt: TGCAGTGCTAGAGAATTACCTACTAGCGGGAGCTCCTACGAGCAGTACTTC
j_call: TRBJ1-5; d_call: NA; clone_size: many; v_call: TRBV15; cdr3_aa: CATSTKPGRNNQPQHF; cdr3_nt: TGTGCCACCAGCACCAAACCAGGAAGAAACAATCAGCCCCAGCATTTT
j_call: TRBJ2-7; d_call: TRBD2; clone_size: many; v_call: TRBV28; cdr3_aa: CASSRTSGIVREQYF; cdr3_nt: TGTGCCAGCAGTCGGACTAGCGGGATAGTGCGGGAGCAGTACTTC
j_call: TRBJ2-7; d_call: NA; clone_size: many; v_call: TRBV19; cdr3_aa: CASSNLRQTNDVHEQYF; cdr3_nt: TGTGCCAGTAGTAACCTCAGACAGACCAATGACGTCCACGAGCAGTACTTC
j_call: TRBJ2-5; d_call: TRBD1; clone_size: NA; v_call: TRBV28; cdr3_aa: CASSRQGFGVIGETQYF; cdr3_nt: TGTGCCAGCAGTAGACAGGGGTTCGGGGTAATCGGAGAGACCCAGTACTTC
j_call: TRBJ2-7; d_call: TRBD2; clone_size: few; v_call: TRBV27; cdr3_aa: CASSFSPGTSAYEQYF; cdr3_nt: TGTGCCAGCAGTTTCTCGCCCGGGACTAGCGCCTACGAGCAGTACTTC
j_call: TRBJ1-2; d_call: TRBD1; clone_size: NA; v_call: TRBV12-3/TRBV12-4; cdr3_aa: CASSRDRGTGGYTF; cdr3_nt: TGTGCCAGCAGCCGCGACAGGGGAACGGGTGGCTACACCTTC
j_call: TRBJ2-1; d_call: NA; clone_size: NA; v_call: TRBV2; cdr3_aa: CASSVPLSDEQFF; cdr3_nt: TGTGCCAGCAGTGTGCCTCTTTCTGATGAGCAGTTCTTC
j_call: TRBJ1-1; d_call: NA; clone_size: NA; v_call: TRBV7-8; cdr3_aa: CASSLAVSRQTNTEAFF; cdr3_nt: TGTGCCAGCAGCTTAGCGGTTTCGAGACAGACGAACACTGAAGCTTTCTTT